This TCR beta chain was found in a study of shared clonotypes between healthy human individuals. Points from the study as a whole: The study found roughly 5% of naive CD4 clonotypes shared across a handful of donors.

With regard to this clone: Its antigen remains unknown.

Naive CD8 cells, CD45RO-negative and positively selected for CCR7, excluded terminally differentiated effector memory CD45RA+ cells. Trimming took 4 bases from V and 2 from J, leaving 3 bases between them. The CDR3 length is 11 residues. Germline CDR1 GTSNPN, CDR2 SVGIG (reference sequence). Some clones are missing from TCRdb's copy, which holds only in-frame ones; the method was immunoSEQ multiplex PCR. This table has more than 550,000 clones, roughly nine tenths appearing once. The V call is TRBV30, the J call TRBJ2-1; D unclear. Material: naive CD8+ T cells sorted from blood. This sequence originates from a man aged 30 to 45 in good health. The CDR3, as DNA: TGTGCCTGGACGGCCTACAATGAGCAGTTCTTC. Amino acids: CAWTAYNEQFF.